The 9 T cell receptor beta chains reported below all come from one sample, sequenced in a study of blood T cells in healthy people across ages. With a J-beta primer mix and a sample-barcoded 5' primer, a second PCR ran roughly 6 to 11 cycles. From the 5' RACE reads, TCRdb called clonotypes with MiXCR, one entry per CDR3 protein. This sample has around 1,500,000 distinct CDR3 sequences, with roughly 27% found just once. Sequencing was done on a sample of blood. The receptors were sampled from a woman aged 30 to 39 in good health.

This clonotype was picked up many times. This rearrangement joins TRBV20-1 to TRBJ2-1; a possible D gene is TRBD2 (5 bases). The CDR3 is made up of 15 amino acids. Germline CDR1 is DFQATT and CDR2 is SNEGSKA (reference sequence). With 3 bases removed from V and 1 base from J, the gap between germline ends came to 13 bases. Written as DNA, the CDR3 is TGCAGTGCTAGGGCGAGGGCCCATTCCTACAATGAGCAGTTCTTC. This translates into CSARARAHSYNEQFF.

This clonotype was detected only a few times. The CDR3: CSASRAGHETQYF. CDR3 DNA: TGCAGTGCTAGTAGGGCGGGACACGAGACCCAGTACTTC. The chain couples TRBV20-1 to TRBJ2-5; D possibly uses TRBD1 or TRBD2 (6 bases each). This CDR3 spans 13 amino acids. Germline V CDR1 and CDR2: DFQATT, SNEGSKA (reference sequence). The V and J ends lost 3 bases and 5 bases respectively, with 13 bases between them.

The chain employs TRBV6-1 and TRBJ2-5; possible D gene TRBD1, 6 bases. Germline V gene lookup returns CDR1 MNHNS and CDR2 SASEGT. V lost 4 bases and J 6 bases, leaving 12 bases between the germline ends. This CDR3 is 13 amino acids long. The DNA of the CDR3 is TGTGCCAGCAGTGCAACAGGGATGAAGACCCAGTACTTC. Translation gives CASSATGMKTQYF.

The gene calls are TRBV7-2 and TRBJ2-5; no definite D call. V was cut by 6 bases and J by 5 bases, with 22 bases left in between. Looked up from germline, CDR1 is SGHTA and CDR2 is FQGNSA. The CDR3 spans 16 residues. The CDR3 region is CASSSSFGVNGETQYF. The CDR3 region has the DNA TGTGCCAGCAGTTCTTCCTTTGGGGTCAATGGGGAGACCCAGTACTTC.

To note about this clonotype: This may come from a read error, since a much larger clone is one base off. V gene TRBV20-1 combines with J gene TRBJ2-7; TRBD2 might be the D (5 bases). The germline gives CDR1 DFQATT, CDR2 SNEGSKA (reference sequence). The CDR3 covers 13 residues. CDR3 in amino acids: CSTSLHGTYEQYF. CDR3 sequence (DNA): TGCAGTACTAGTTTACACGGGACCTACGAGCAGTACTTC.

CDR3 residues: CASSPRRREGGEQFF. The DNA of the CDR3 is TGTGCCAGCAGCCCTAGAAGGCGGGAAGGCGGTGAGCAGTTCTTC. This chain links TRBV6-1 with TRBJ2-1; D is possibly TRBD2 (6 bases). The CDR3 runs to 15 residues. The germline V and J ends were trimmed by 6 bases and 9 bases, with 21 bases remaining between them. Germline CDR1 is MNHNS and CDR2 is SASEGT.

The V call is TRBV3-1, the J call TRBJ2-5; TRBD2 aligns across 9 bases. The better agreement between TRBJ2-7 and the DNA end casts doubt on the J call. The CDR3 is 15 amino acids. Germline lookup yields CDR1 LGHDT and CDR2 YNNKEL (reference sequence). CDR3 sequence: CASSLSGSIPYEQYF. DNA of the CDR3: TGTGCCAGCAGCCTTAGCGGGAGTATCCCCTACGAGCAGTACTTC.

The V call is TRBV18, the J call TRBJ2-5; D assignment may be TRBD1 or TRBD2 (5 bases each). The germline gives CDR1 KGHSH, CDR2 LQKENI. The CDR3 covers 15 residues. V gave up 2 bases and J gave up 2 bases, with 12 bases separating them. The chain's CDR3 is CASSPSGRGQETQYF. In DNA, the CDR3 is TGTGCCAGCTCACCATCGGGACGCGGACAAGAGACCCAGTACTTC.

This chain joins TRBV18 and TRBJ2-5, with 7 bases lining up with TRBD2. The V segment lost 6 bases and the J segment 4 bases; nucleotides outside the gene matches: 8. CDR3 length equals 14 residues. The germline V gene encodes CDR1 KGHSH and CDR2 LQKENI. CDR3 loop: CASSGRGERETQYF. Here the CDR3 DNA reads TGTGCCAGCTCCGGCCGGGGGGAGAGAGAGACCCAGTACTTC.